The rows below give T cell receptor beta chains drawn from one sample of a study of T-cell memory formation after mild COVID-19. TCRdb processed the 5' RACE reads anew with MiXCR; each CDR3 protein has one entry. Among about 450,000 distinct CDR3 sequences listed, 20% to 30% were seen once. Source material: PBMCs or a T cell subset sorted from them (not recorded which). The receptors shown here come from an adult woman who had mild COVID-19 (a few samples of this study predate the infection). Cell type and time point are not known. Each CDR3 is given with its conserved first and last residue. The order of the fields is clone size, J gene, D gene, V gene, CDR3 DNA, CDR3 protein. The D gene is left open where the match is weak. Size is omitted from some rows. Given values are once, few, many or a class for expanded clones.

few,TRBJ2-7,TRBD2,TRBV5-1,TGCGCCAGCCGCCTTGGACTAGCGGGTAGCTCCTACGAGCAGTACTTC,CASRLGLAGSSYEQYF
-,TRBJ2-7,-,TRBV5-6,TGTGCCAGCAGCAGTTCTAGGTGGGAGCAGTACTTC,CASSSSRWEQYF
-,TRBJ2-1,-,TRBV3-1,TGTGCCAGCAGCCAAGAAGGAGGGGGGGCCGGTAATGAGCAGTTCTTC,CASSQEGGGAGNEQFF
few,TRBJ2-2,-,TRBV5-1,TGCGCCAGCAGCTTGGTGGTGGACACCGGGGAGCTGTTTTTT,CASSLVVDTGELFF
-,TRBJ2-5,-,TRBV5-1,TGCGCCAGCAGCTCGGCCGCGGGGTTCGGGGAGACCCAGTACTTC,CASSSAAGFGETQYF
few,TRBJ2-1,-,TRBV6-2/TRBV6-3,TGTGCCAGCAGTCGGGGTTTTACCTACAATGAGCAGTTCTTC,CASSRGFTYNEQFF
-,TRBJ2-4,-,TRBV9,TGTGCCAGCAGCGTAGGAGCGGTTACCAAAAACATTCAGTACTTC,CASSVGAVTKNIQYF
few,TRBJ1-1,-,TRBV18,TGTGCCAGCTCACAAAGCAGGGGAGGTGGGAACACTGAAGCTTTCTTT,CASSQSRGGGNTEAFF
-,TRBJ2-7,-,TRBV3-1,TGTGCCAGCAGTCGACTACACGAGCAGTACTTC,CASSRLHEQYF
few,TRBJ1-1,TRBD1,TRBV9,TGTGCCAGCAGCGTCCGACAGGGGATGTACACTGAAGCTTTCTTT,CASSVRQGMYTEAFF
-,TRBJ1-5,-,TRBV10-3,TGTGCCATCAGTGAGGAAGTTACGAGAGGGGCCAGGGGTCAGCCCCAGCATTTT,CAISEEVTRGARGQPQHF
few,TRBJ2-2,TRBD1,TRBV24-1,TGTGCCACCAGTGTGACAGGGGGAGAAACCGGGGAGCTGTTTTTT,CATSVTGGETGELFF
few,TRBJ2-5,TRBD1,TRBV20-1,TGCAGTGCTGGCCCGACAGGGGGTTGGCAAGAGACCCAGTACTTC,CSAGPTGGWQETQYF
-,TRBJ2-5,TRBD2,TRBV18,TGTGCCAGCTCACCCTCCCCCGGACTAGCGGGAGTACGAGAGACCCAGTACTTC,CASSPSPGLAGVRETQYF
-,TRBJ2-1,TRBD2,TRBV6-6,TGTGCCAGTAAGGTTCGCGAGCGGGGTTACAATGAGCAGTTCTTC,CASKVRERGYNEQFF
-,TRBJ2-2,-,TRBV7-8,TGTGCCAGCAGCCAGATCCCCCCAGGGGAGCTGTTTTTT,CASSQIPPGELFF
few,TRBJ1-1,TRBD1,TRBV5-4,TGTGCCAGCAGCTCCGGACAGGACCGGGGGGCTTTCTTT,CASSSGQDRGAFF
few,TRBJ2-3,-,TRBV24-1,TGTGCCACCAGTGATCGACAGGGACTCACAGATACGCAGTATTTT,CATSDRQGLTDTQYF
-,TRBJ2-1,TRBD2,TRBV6-5,TGTGCCAGCAGTTCCGGGACTAGCGGGACGAATGAGCAGTTCTTC,CASSSGTSGTNEQFF
-,TRBJ2-1,-,TRBV19,TGTGCCAGTAGTATGAGAAACAATGAGCAGTTCTTC,CASSMRNNEQFF
few,TRBJ2-7,TRBD2,TRBV7-2,TGTGCCAGCAGCCGAAGCCGACTAGCGGGCCTTGGTGACGAGCAGTACTTC,CASSRSRLAGLGDEQYF
few,TRBJ2-1,-,TRBV5-1,TGCGCCAGCAGCTTGGCCCAGACGGCGGGTGGTGAGCAGTTCTTC,CASSLAQTAGGEQFF
-,TRBJ2-7,TRBD2,TRBV29-1,TGCAGCGTTTTCGGACTAGCGGTAACATCCTACGAGCAGTACTTC,CSVFGLAVTSYEQYF
few,TRBJ1-1,TRBD1,TRBV19,TGTGCCAGTATTGGACAGGGGATAGACACTGAAGCTTTCTTT,CASIGQGIDTEAFF
few,TRBJ2-3,-,TRBV5-6,TGTGCCAGCAGTGGGAGGCCAACAGATACGCAGTATTTT,CASSGRPTDTQYF
-,TRBJ2-5,-,TRBV5-5,TGTGCCAGCAGCTTAGTGTCCCACCAGCTGTTTCGAGAGACCCAGTACTTC,CASSLVSHQLFRETQYF
few,TRBJ2-3,TRBD2,TRBV3-1,TGTGCCAGCAGCCGAAGCGGGGGGGCCGCAGATACGCAGTATTTT,CASSRSGGAADTQYF
-,TRBJ2-2,TRBD2,TRBV10-3,TGTGCCACCCTAAGAGGTACTAGCGGGTTCACCGGGGAGCTGTTTTTT,CATLRGTSGFTGELFF
few,TRBJ2-1,-,TRBV9,TGTGCCAGCAGCGGCTTTGGCAGTAGCGGCAATGAGCAGTTCTTC,CASSGFGSSGNEQFF
-,TRBJ2-5,TRBD2,TRBV7-7,TGTGCTAGCAGCTTATCCCGGACTAGCGGGACCAGGGAGACCCAGTACTTC,CASSLSRTSGTRETQYF
few,TRBJ2-2,TRBD1,TRBV6-5,TGTGCCAGCAGTTACAGGGGGCTGGGGTCCGGGGAGCTGTTTTTT,CASSYRGLGSGELFF
few,TRBJ2-5,-,TRBV11-2,TGTGCCAGCAGCTTAGGAGGGATCCGAGAGACCCAGTACTTC,CASSLGGIRETQYF
few,TRBJ2-3,-,TRBV7-2,TGTGCCAGCAGCGGAGTAAGGCAGTATTTT,CASSGVRQYF
once,TRBJ1-2,-,TRBV12-3/TRBV12-4,TGTGCCAGCAGTTTAAACGGCTACTATGGCTACACCTTC,CASSLNGYYGYTF
-,TRBJ1-1,-,TRBV7-9,TGTGCCAGCAGCGGACCAGTGACGACTGAAGCTTTCTTT,CASSGPVTTEAFF
few,TRBJ2-3,-,TRBV19,TGTGCCAGTAGAACAGCAGATACGCAGTATTTT,CASRTADTQYF
-,TRBJ1-5,-,TRBV20-1,TGCAGTGCTAGTGGGGGAAGCAATCAGCCCCAGCATTTT,CSASGGSNQPQHF
many,TRBJ1-3,-,TRBV12-3/TRBV12-4,TGTGCCAGCAGCTATTGGACCGAAAACACCATATATTTT,CASSYWTENTIYF
-,TRBJ1-2,TRBD1,TRBV10-2,TGCGCCAGCAGTGAGACGACAGGGAACTATGGCTACACCTTC,CASSETTGNYGYTF
-,TRBJ1-1,-,TRBV5-1,TGCGCCAGCAGCCCCGGGGGGGCAGGAAACACTGAAGCTTTCTTT,CASSPGGAGNTEAFF
-,TRBJ2-3,TRBD2,TRBV4-2,TGTGCCAGCAGCCCCTTTGGACTAGCGGACACAGATACGCAGTATTTT,CASSPFGLADTDTQYF
few,TRBJ2-3,TRBD2,TRBV11-2,TGTGCCAGCACCCATAGCGGGGGGCGGACAGATACGCAGTATTTT,CASTHSGGRTDTQYF
few,TRBJ1-5,TRBD1,TRBV15,TGTGCCACCAGCAGGGACAGGGTTAGCAATCAGCCCCAGCATTTT,CATSRDRVSNQPQHF
-,TRBJ2-7,-,TRBV19,TGTGCCAGTAGTATAGTCCCATCTTGGACTCCGTACGAGCAGTACTTC,CASSIVPSWTPYEQYF
few,TRBJ2-1,-,TRBV25-1,TGTGCCAGCAGTGTTGGGTCCGATCTTCATCACTCCTACAATGAGCAGTTCTTC,CASSVGSDLHHSYNEQFF
-,TRBJ2-2,-,TRBV12-3/TRBV12-4,TGTGCCAGCAGTTTGCAAGGGGAGCTGTTTTTT,CASSLQGELFF
-,TRBJ2-5,-,TRBV7-7,TGTGCCAGCAGCTTAGCGCACGGCCAAGAGACCCAGTACTTC,CASSLAHGQETQYF
few,TRBJ2-7,TRBD2,TRBV7-2,TGTGCCAGCAGCCTGGGACTAGTCCCCTACGAGCAGTACTTC,CASSLGLVPYEQYF
-,TRBJ1-1,TRBD1,TRBV6-5,TGTGCCAGTAGACCAGGAAGGGGGCCGATGAACACTGAAGCTTTCTTT,CASRPGRGPMNTEAFF
-,TRBJ2-2,TRBD2,TRBV12-3/TRBV12-4,TGTGCCAGCAGTCGGGGGGAATTTGCCGGGGAGCTGTTTTTT,CASSRGEFAGELFF
-,TRBJ2-5,-,TRBV21-1,TGTGCCAGCAGCAACGCGACAGGGAAAGAGACCCAGTACTTC,CASSNATGKETQYF
few,TRBJ1-1,-,TRBV4-1,TGCGCCAGCAGCCAAGGAGGCCAGTTGACTGAAGCTTTCTTT,CASSQGGQLTEAFF
few,TRBJ2-3,-,TRBV7-2,TGTGCCAGCAGCTTAGCTCCCCGGAACACAGATACGCAGTATTTT,CASSLAPRNTDTQYF
-,TRBJ2-3,-,TRBV11-1,TGTGCCAGCAGCCCCAAGCGGGTCACAGATACGCAGTATTTT,CASSPKRVTDTQYF
few,TRBJ1-1,-,TRBV7-9,TGTGCCAGCAGCGCAGTCAGGGTTGGAGCTTTCTTT,CASSAVRVGAFF